Below are 2 T cell receptor beta chains sequenced from a single sample in a study of beta chain features in type 1 diabetes. Broader study findings: Type 1 diabetes patients had moderately but significantly shorter TCRB CDR3s in all four CD4+ subsets.

No antigens are known for them. The entirety of the isolated RNA underwent reverse transcription, so expressed TCRB transcripts were sequenced. Here immunoSEQ multiplex PCR was the method, and the copy in TCRdb shows in-frame clones only, minus some. The sample carries 300,000 to 450,000 clones, about 12% recorded once. Sequenced material: naive CD4+ T cells from blood. These TCRs come from a woman aged 18-29 years with type 1 diabetes.

This clone turned up a few times. At one of its ends the junction is not consistent with the germline gene, which may arise from a read error. This chain joins TRBV27 and TRBJ1-5, with TRBD1 matching over 8 bases. The V gene's germline CDR1 is MNHEY and CDR2 SMNVEV (reference sequence). CDR3 length: 14 amino acids. The CDR3 loop reads CASSAQGAVQAQHF. DNA for the CDR3: TGTGCCAGCAGCGCGCAGGGGGCCGTTCAGGCCCAGCATTTT.

The V call is TRBV18, the J call TRBJ1-3; 8 nucleotides line up with TRBD1. V was clipped by 4 bases and J by 3 bases; unmatched bases: 5. Germline V lookup: CDR1 KGHSH, CDR2 LQKENI. This CDR3 contains 15 residues. In DNA, the CDR3 is TGTGCCAGCTCACACATGGGGACAGGTGGAAACACCATATATTTT. It translates to CASSHMGTGGNTIYF. Complete variable domain (other parts from reference TRBV18 and TRBJ1-3): NAGVMQNPRHLVRRRGQEARLRCSPMKGHSHVYWYRQLPEEGLKFMVYLQKENIIDESGMPKERFSAEFPKEGPSILRIQQVVRGDSAAYFCASSHMGTGGNTIYFGEGSWLTVV.